This passage covers 10 T cell receptor beta chains from one sample sequenced in a study of blood T cell repertoires in COVID-19 (dated by TCRdb to 2020 to 2021). The library relied on the immunoSEQ multiplex PCR assay. TCRdb provides this immuneACCESS table in a form limited to in-frame rearrangements. Some clones are lacking; in checked studies, under half of them reflect an unresolved V gene, and why the rest are absent is not known. This sample gives around 73,000 clones in total; 60% to 80% of them show up just once. The ten largest account for approximately 2.5% of the sample. The specimen sequenced was peripheral blood. The source of these receptors is a man aged 65 to 79 with COVID-19, enrolled during active disease.

J is TRBJ2-5 and V is TRBV29-1, with 7 bases aligning to TRBD1. V shed 1 base and J 3 bases; nucleotides not matched to a gene: 2. Germline CDR1 SQVTM, CDR2 ANQGSEA. This CDR3 spans 13 amino acids. The CDR3 DNA reads as TGCAGCGTTGAAGGACAGGGTAAAGAGACCCAGTACTTC. The encoded protein is CSVEGQGKETQYF. Full variable domain (missing parts from reference TRBV29-1 and TRBJ2-5): SAVISQKPSRDICQRGTSLTIQCQVDSQVTMMFWYRQQPGQSLTLIATANQGSEATYESGFVIDKFPISRPNLTFSTLTVSNMSPEDSSIYLCSVEGQGKETQYFGPGTRLLVL.

This clone appeared a single time. This sequence joins TRBV28 and TRBJ2-1; D not certain. V was shortened by 3 bases and J by 7 bases, with 10 bases between the two germline ends. The CDR3 loop spans 13 amino acids. Germline V lookup: CDR1 MDHEN, CDR2 SYDVKM. The CDR3 DNA reads as TGTGCCAGCAGTTTCGCTAGTAAGAATGAGCAGTTCTTC. This gives the protein CASSFASKNEQFF. The complete variable domain, with remaining parts taken from reference TRBV28 and TRBJ2-1, reads DVKVTQSSRYLVKRTGEKVFLECVQDMDHENMFWYRQDPGLGLRLIYFSYDVKMKEKGDIPEGYSVSREKKERFSLILESASTNQTSMYLCASSFASKNEQFFGPGTRLTVL.

The rearrangement uses TRBV6-5 and TRBJ2-7; D possibly corresponds to TRBD2 (6 bases). The germline V and J ends were trimmed by 2 bases and 2 bases, with 10 bases remaining between them. This CDR3 is built from 14 residues. Germline V gene sequence: CDR1 MNHEY, CDR2 SVGAGI. Here the CDR3 reads CASSYRTGAYEQYF. The CDR3 DNA follows: TGTGCCAGCAGTTACCGTACGGGGGCCTACGAGCAGTACTTC.

The rearrangement joins TRBV28 to TRBJ2-7; D is unresolved. V lost 1 base and J 6 bases, leaving 10 bases between the germline ends. Germline CDR1 MDHEN, CDR2 SYDVKM. The CDR3 length is 13 residues. The CDR3: CASSLSYLSEQYF. DNA for the CDR3: TGTGCCAGCAGTTTATCGTATCTAAGCGAGCAGTACTTC.

The CDR3: CASSQGLADSYEQYF. The CDR3 region has the DNA TGTGCCAGCAGCCAGGGACTAGCGGATTCCTACGAGCAGTACTTC. The chain carries TRBV5-5 and TRBJ2-7, with 11 bases fitting TRBD2. V lost 4 bases and J lost 1; bases outside the gene matches: 4. This CDR3 has 15 residues. Germline values: CDR1 SGHKS, CDR2 YYEKEE (reference sequence).

This clone has a handful of counts. The rearrangement links TRBV9 to TRBJ2-1, with 12 bases identical to TRBD2. The CDR3 spans 15 residues. V trimming: 3 bases; J trimming: 6 bases; junction bases outside the gene matches: 4. Germline loops: CDR1 SGDLS, CDR2 YYNGEE. The CDR3 bases are TGTGCCAGCAGCGCTTGGGGACTAGCGGGCAATGAGCAGTTCTTC. It yields the protein CASSAWGLAGNEQFF.

J is TRBJ2-7 and V is TRBV27; a weak D match, TRBD1 (6 bases). From germline, CDR1 is MNHEY and CDR2 SMNVEV (reference sequence). The CDR3 has 16 amino acids. The V end lost 5 bases, the J end lost 3 bases, and 20 bases lay between the germline ends. In DNA, the CDR3 is TGTGCCAGCAGTAACCGGGACAACGAGATCGACTACGAGCAGTACTTC. This gives the protein CASSNRDNEIDYEQYF.

The rearrangement uses TRBV7-2 and TRBJ2-1; 9 bases agree with TRBD2. The CDR3 runs to 16 residues. Trimming removed 4 bases from V and 9 bases from J; junction bases left unmatched: 13. Germline CDR1 reads SGHTA; CDR2 reads FQGNSA. CDR3 bases: TGTGCCAGCAGCTCCCTACTAGCGGGTCTCGGGGGTGAGCAGTTCTTC. It codes for CASSSLLAGLGGEQFF.

This chain uses TRBV7-2 with TRBJ1-1, with D tentatively TRBD1 (6 bases). Germline values: CDR1 SGHTA, CDR2 FQGNSA. CDR3 length equals 16 residues. The V end lost 3 bases, the J end lost 1 base, and 15 bases lay between the germline ends. As DNA, the CDR3 is TGTGCCAGCAGCTTCGCGGGGGGGGGCGCGAACACTGAAGCTTTCTTT. Amino acid sequence: CASSFAGGGANTEAFF.

V and J are TRBV7-6 and TRBJ2-1; D is ambiguous. Germline V CDR1 and CDR2: SGHVS, FNYEAQ. CDR3 length: 15 amino acids. The V end was cut by 3 bases, the J end by 0 bases, with 9 bases between. The CDR3 DNA reads as TGTGCCAGCAGCTTGACTTCCAGCTCCTACAATGAGCAGTTCTTC. Protein product: CASSLTSSSYNEQFF.